The 30 T cell receptor beta chains listed next were all sequenced from one sample in a study of a mutant IDH1 vaccine in newly diagnosed glioma. The data were produced by immunoSEQ multiplex PCR, yet TCRdb's version contains in-frame clones alone and is incomplete. The sample holds 35,000 to 45,000 clones, roughly 83% seen once. Antigen specificity for these receptors is unknown. Time point here: week 35, safety follow-up. Doses of 300 ug of mutant IDH1 20-mer peptide were given with topical imiquimod. Source: PBMCs, taken from a glioma patient whose treatment included an IDH1 peptide vaccine. Every receptor here comes from a woman aged 50 to 60 with glioma.

The rearrangement uses TRBV7-9 and TRBJ2-7; D gene unclear. Trimming stripped 1 base from V and 6 bases from J, with 10 bases between. From germline, CDR1 is SEHNR and CDR2 FQNEAQ (reference sequence). CDR3 size: 13 residues. CDR3 amino acids: CASSLVTVGEQYF. The DNA for the CDR3 is TGTGCCAGCAGCTTAGTGACGGTGGGCGAGCAGTACTTC. The full variable domain, its missing parts supplied by reference TRBV7-9 and TRBJ2-7, is DTGVSQNPRHKITKRGQNVTFRCDPISEHNRLYWYRQTLGQGPEFLTYFQNEAQLEKSRLLSDRFSAERPKGSFSTLEIQRTEQGDSAMYLCASSLVTVGEQYFGPGTRLTVT.

The gene calls are TRBV7-2 and TRBJ2-2, with D unresolved. The CDR3 length is 15 residues. Trimming removed 1 base from V and 3 bases from J, with 9 bases in between. The germline gives CDR1 SGHTA, CDR2 FQGNSA. CDR3 sequence: CASSLGVGDTGELFF. The CDR3 DNA is TGTGCCAGCAGCTTAGGGGTTGGGGACACCGGGGAGCTGTTTTTT.

The V call is TRBV5-6, the J call TRBJ2-7; D is unresolved. Deletions cut 0 bases from V and 6 bases from J, with 10 bases between. Germline V gene data show CDR1 as SGHDT and CDR2 as YYEEEE. The CDR3 has 13 residues. This chain's CDR3 is CASSLERRAEQYF. The CDR3 DNA is TGTGCCAGCAGCTTGGAAAGGCGTGCCGAGCAGTACTTC. The full variable domain, its missing parts supplied by reference TRBV5-6 and TRBJ2-7, is DAGVTQSPTHLIKTRGQQVTLRCSPKSGHDTVSWYQQALGQGPQFIFQYYEEEERQRGNFPDRFSGHQFPNYSSELNVNALLLGDSALYLCASSLERRAEQYFGPGTRLTVT.

This clone was recorded only once. The V and J genes are TRBV4-2 and TRBJ2-3; D ambiguous. Germline CDR1 reads LGHNA; CDR2 reads YNFKEQ. This CDR3 has 17 residues. Trimming pared 0 bases from V and 2 bases from J, leaving 15 bases between. CDR3 coding DNA: TGTGCCAGCAGCCAAGATCAACTAACCCTATCCACAGATACGCAGTATTTT. It codes for CASSQDQLTLSTDTQYF.

The V call is TRBV7-9, the J call TRBJ1-1; D unclear. The CDR3 totals 14 residues. Trimming took off 11 bases at V and 6 bases at J, with 22 bases between the two ends. The germline CDR1 and CDR2 sequences are SEHNR and FQNEAQ (reference sequence). DNA of the CDR3: TGTGCCTTCTCCTACGGGCCCCCGGCGGCTGAAGCTTTCTTT. It codes for CAFSYGPPAAEAFF.

This clone has only one observation. J is TRBJ1-4 and V is TRBV5-4; TRBD1 is a possible D gene (5 bases). Germline V gives CDR1 SGHNT, CDR2 YYREEE (reference sequence). Trimming pared 0 bases from V and 8 bases from J, leaving 14 bases between. The CDR3 consists of 15 residues. CDR3 DNA sequence: TGTGCCAGCAGCTTGGGGGGGTCAATTGAAGAAAAACTGTTTTTT. It codes for CASSLGGSIEEKLFF.

Only one count was recorded for this clone. The V call is TRBV28, the J call TRBJ2-7; tentatively, D is TRBD2 (5 bases). V lost 3 bases, J lost 4 bases, and 19 bases lay in between. CDR3 length: 16 amino acids. CDR1 MDHEN and CDR2 SYDVKM come from the germline V gene. The CDR3 region is CASSFKLSSWIYEQYF. In DNA, the CDR3 is TGTGCCAGCAGTTTCAAACTCTCTAGCTGGATTTACGAGCAGTACTTC. The variable domain in full, with the rest retrieved from reference TRBV28 and TRBJ2-7, is DVKVTQSSRYLVKRTGEKVFLECVQDMDHENMFWYRQDPGLGLRLIYFSYDVKMKEKGDIPEGYSVSREKKERFSLILESASTNQTSMYLCASSFKLSSWIYEQYFGPGTRLTVT.

The chain combines TRBV7-2 with TRBJ1-3; D unresolved. This CDR3 region has 15 residues. V was shortened by 3 bases and J by 0 bases, with 9 bases between the two germline ends. CDR1 is SGHTA, CDR2 FQGNSA, per germline. CDR3 in DNA: TGTGCCAGCAGCTTGTCAGCGTACTCTGGAAACACCATATATTTT. Its protein is CASSLSAYSGNTIYF. The full variable domain, rest sourced from reference TRBV7-2 and TRBJ1-3, is GAGVSQSPSNKVTEKGKDVELRCDPISGHTALYWYRQSLGQGLEFLIYFQGNSAPDKSGLPSDRFSAERTGGSVSTLTIQRTQQEDSAVYLCASSLSAYSGNTIYFGEGSWLTVV.

V gene TRBV6-1 combines with J gene TRBJ1-3; D remains ambiguous. The germline V gene has CDR1 MNHNS and CDR2 SASEGT. Trimming removed 6 bases from V and 1 base from J, with 13 bases in between. The CDR3 is made up of 15 amino acids. CDR3: CASRQTPPSGNTIYF. The CDR3 bases are TGTGCCAGCAGACAAACACCCCCTTCTGGAAACACCATATATTTT.

This rearrangement joins TRBV25-1 to TRBJ1-6; weak D call: TRBD1 (6 bases). The CDR3 consists of 16 residues. The germline V and J ends were trimmed by 4 bases and 7 bases, with 17 bases remaining between them. From germline, CDR1 is MGHDK and CDR2 SYGVNS. The CDR3 here is CASSVRGGLGNSPLHF. CDR3 sequence (DNA): TGTGCCAGCAGTGTAAGGGGGGGGTTGGGGAATTCACCCCTCCACTTT.

The gene calls are TRBV25-1 and TRBJ2-3, with TRBD1 matching 7 bases. Germline-derived CDR1 and CDR2 are MGHDK and SYGVNS. The J segment lost 2 bases and the V segment lost 6 bases, leaving 8 bases of the junction unmatched. The CDR3 length is 15 residues. The CDR3 is CASSPDRDSTDTQYF. CDR3 sequence (DNA): TGTGCCAGCAGCCCTGACAGGGATTCCACAGATACGCAGTATTTT.

J is TRBJ2-7 and V is TRBV5-5; no reliable D call. The CDR3 is 16 residues long. The V end lost 0 bases, the J end lost 1 base, and 14 bases lay between the germline ends. Germline-derived CDR1 and CDR2 are SGHKS and YYEKEE (reference sequence). CDR3 nucleotides: TGTGCCAGCAGCTTGGCCCCGGTAACTATGTCCTACGAGCAGTACTTC. As protein: CASSLAPVTMSYEQYF.

The chain combines TRBV30 with TRBJ1-1; D possibly corresponds to TRBD1 (6 bases). This CDR3 region has 14 residues. The ends were cut back, 0 bases at V and 3 bases at J, with 11 bases in the middle. Germline V gene sequence: CDR1 GTSNPN, CDR2 SVGIG (reference sequence). The CDR3 sequence is CAWSVSRGYTEAFF. The CDR3, as DNA: TGTGCCTGGAGTGTATCGAGGGGGTACACTGAAGCTTTCTTT.

CDR3 sequence: CASSGGSTLTDTQYF. The CDR3, as DNA: TGTGCCAGCAGTGGAGGGAGCACTCTCACAGATACGCAGTATTTT. The J gene is TRBJ2-3, the V gene TRBV4-2; D is possibly TRBD2 (6 bases). Germline lookup yields CDR1 LGHNA and CDR2 YNFKEQ. This CDR3 region has 15 residues. V shed 6 bases and J shed 2 bases, with 15 bases lying between them.

The gene calls are TRBV15 and TRBJ2-1; tentatively, D is TRBD1 (6 bases). The ends were cut back, 0 bases at V and 4 bases at J, with 13 bases in the middle. The CDR3 contains 16 residues. The germline CDR1 and CDR2 sequences are LNHNV and YYDKDF (reference sequence). CDR3 amino acids: CATSREQKTGYNEQFF. The CDR3 DNA reads as TGTGCCACCAGCAGAGAACAAAAGACAGGATACAATGAGCAGTTCTTC.

This clone was seen more than once but under ten times. This chain joins TRBV28 and TRBJ1-2; possible D gene TRBD1, 5 bases. The CDR3 totals 14 residues. Germline CDR1 is MDHEN and CDR2 is SYDVKM. Trimming removed 3 bases from V and 8 bases from J, with 16 bases in between. The CDR3 nucleotides are TGTGCCAGCAGTTTTAGTAGCCAGGGCCGGGGCTACACCTTC. Translated, it gives CASSFSSQGRGYTF.

The chain couples TRBV7-9 to TRBJ2-7; a weak D match, TRBD2 (5 bases). In germline, CDR1 is SEHNR, CDR2 FQNEAQ (reference sequence). The CDR3 consists of 15 residues. Trimming shortened V by 8 bases and J by 2 bases, and 19 bases separated the two germline ends. In nucleotides, the CDR3 is TGTGCCAGCCTGCCGGGGTCTTCCGGAACCTACGAGCAGTACTTC. Amino acids: CASLPGSSGTYEQYF.

V usage is TRBV6-5 and J usage is TRBJ1-5, with D unresolved. The length of the CDR3 is 15 residues. Trimming left V 3 bases short and J 10 bases short, with 19 bases between. Germline CDR1 and CDR2: MNHEY and SVGAGI. This CDR3 reads CASSYDEKGGSPQHF. In DNA, the CDR3 is TGTGCCAGCAGTTATGATGAAAAGGGTGGCTCACCCCAGCATTTT.

This clone was seen more than once but under ten times. The chain has TRBV5-5 and TRBJ2-1; 9 bases match TRBD2. V was pared by 2 bases and J by 0 bases, with 9 bases of the junction left unmatched. The CDR3 is made up of 18 amino acids. The germline CDR1 and CDR2 sequences are SGHKS and YYEKEE (reference sequence). The CDR3 DNA follows: TGTGCCAGCAGCTTCCTACCTAGCGGGGTTCTCTCCTACAATGAGCAGTTCTTC. It yields the protein CASSFLPSGVLSYNEQFF. The full variable domain, in which reference TRBV5-5 and TRBJ2-1 provide the parts outside the CDR3, is DAGVTQSPTHLIKTRGQQVTLRCSPISGHKSVSWYQQVLGQGPQFIFQYYEKEERGRGNFPDRFSARQFPNYSSELNVNALLLGDSALYLCASSFLPSGVLSYNEQFFGPGTRLTVL.

This clone was counted between two and nine times. DNA for the CDR3: TGTGCCAGCAGCATGACGGGTGAAGCTTTCTTT. Translating it yields CASSMTGEAFF. V and J are TRBV7-9 and TRBJ1-1; D not resolved. V shed 5 bases and J shed 7 bases, with 8 bases lying between them. CDR1 is SEHNR and CDR2 is FQNEAQ in the germline V gene (reference sequence). The CDR3 runs to 11 residues.

The chain couples TRBV5-4 to TRBJ2-5; D unresolved. Trimming took off 1 base at V and 2 bases at J, with 9 bases between the two ends. The germline CDR1 and CDR2 sequences are SGHNT and YYREEE (reference sequence). The CDR3 contains 14 residues. CDR3 protein: CASSLIGNQETQYF. CDR3 nucleotides: TGTGCCAGCAGCTTGATAGGGAATCAAGAGACCCAGTACTTC.

The chain employs TRBV4-3 and TRBJ2-3; possible D gene TRBD2, 6 bases. Germline V gives CDR1 LGHNA, CDR2 YSLEER. The CDR3 sequence is 15 residues long. Deletions cut 1 base from V and 2 bases from J, with 10 bases between. The CDR3 nucleotides are TGCGCCAGCAGCCAAGGGGGCGGGGACACAGATACGCAGTATTTT. Protein: CASSQGGGDTDTQYF.

This clone is a singleton in its sample. This rearrangement joins TRBV28 to TRBJ1-2, with D unresolved. Germline V gene lookup returns CDR1 MDHEN and CDR2 SYDVKM. Deletions cut 6 bases from V and 3 bases from J, with 26 bases between. The CDR3 length is 18 residues. This CDR3 reads CASSLRLGHPFRDYGYTF. CDR3 DNA: TGTGCCAGCAGCCTCCGATTAGGTCACCCCTTTAGGGACTATGGCTACACCTTC.

The genes are TRBV5-4 and TRBJ2-5; D perhaps matches TRBD1 (7 bases). Trimming left V 4 bases short and J 5 bases short, with 21 bases between. The CDR3 is made up of 16 amino acids. Germline V gene sequence: CDR1 SGHNT, CDR2 YYREEE (reference sequence). The CDR3 nucleotides are TGTGCCAGCAGCATGTACCGGGACAGCGGAGGGGAGACCCAGTACTTC. It is translated as CASSMYRDSGGETQYF.

V usage is TRBV4-1 and J usage is TRBJ2-6; the D call may be TRBD1 or TRBD2 (5 bases each). Germline V gene data show CDR1 as MGHRA and CDR2 as YSYEKL. Trimming stripped 3 bases from V and 1 base from J, with 10 bases between. This CDR3 is 16 amino acids long. The CDR3 sequence: CASSHKWGSGANVLTF. DNA of the CDR3: TGCGCCAGCAGCCATAAGTGGGGGTCTGGGGCCAACGTCCTGACTTTC.

The rearrangement uses TRBV19 and TRBJ2-2, with TRBD1 as a possible D gene (5 bases). The V and J ends lost 4 bases and 3 bases respectively, with 15 bases between them. CDR3 length equals 16 residues. Per the germline V gene, CDR1 is LNHDA and CDR2 is SQIVND (reference sequence). CDR3 DNA: TGTGCCAGTAGTAAAAGGCAGGGAAGGGACACCGGGGAGCTGTTTTTT. Translating gives CASSKRQGRDTGELFF.

The chain employs TRBV4-3 and TRBJ2-7, with 8 nucleotides matching TRBD1. The germline V gene has CDR1 LGHNA and CDR2 YSLEER. V shed 1 base and J 6 bases; nucleotides not matched to a gene: 2. This CDR3 has 13 amino acids. The CDR3 DNA is TGCGCCAGCAGCCAAGGACAGGGGTTCGAGCAGTACTTC. Its protein product is CASSQGQGFEQYF.

V gene TRBV5-6 combines with J gene TRBJ2-3; TRBD1 is a possible D gene (5 bases). V was clipped by 1 base and J by 6 bases, with 18 bases between them. Germline assignment: CDR1 SGHDT and CDR2 YYEEEE. The CDR3 sequence is 16 residues long. The CDR3 reads CASSLLGGRVGDTQYF. The CDR3 DNA is TGTGCCAGCAGCTTGTTAGGCGGCAGGGTGGGGGATACGCAGTATTTT.

The chain combines TRBV20-1 with TRBJ1-2; D ambiguous. V was cut by 3 bases and J by 3 bases, with 5 bases left in between. This CDR3 spans 11 amino acids. Per germline, CDR1 DFQATT and CDR2 SNEGSKA (reference sequence). CDR3 in DNA: TGCAGTGCTAGTTCAGACTATGGCTACACCTTC. Translating it yields CSASSDYGYTF.

This clone was observed a single time. The chain couples TRBV5-1 to TRBJ2-2; D is uncertain. CDR1 and CDR2 (germline): SGHRS, YFSETQ. The CDR3 runs to 12 residues. The ends were cut back, 5 bases at V and 4 bases at J, with 6 bases in the middle. The CDR3 coding sequence is TGCGCCAGCAGACCGGTCACCGGGGAGCTGTTTTTT. It specifies CASRPVTGELFF.